This TCR beta chain was sequenced during a study of cytomegalovirus exposure and HLA in healthy donors. This clone was observed a single time. V was clipped by 5 bases and J by 2 bases, with 12 bases between them. Germline V gene data show CDR1 as LNHDA and CDR2 as SQIVND (reference sequence). The length of the CDR3 is 14 residues. Amplification used 60 Vbeta primers and 13 Jbeta primers. The protocol was immunoSEQ multiplex PCR, while the TCRdb copy is restricted to in-frame clones and leaves out a portion. The top ten hold 1.5% to 2% of the sample, which has about 160,000 clones, under 85% seen once.

Sequencing was carried out using PBMCs. This chain links TRBV19 with TRBJ1-2; D might be TRBD1 (5 bases). The receptor was derived from a woman in her 30s in good health and CMV-seronegative. CDR3 region: CASSRGDPNYGYTF. CDR3 in DNA: TGTGCCAGTAGTCGGGGGGACCCAAACTATGGCTACACCTTC.